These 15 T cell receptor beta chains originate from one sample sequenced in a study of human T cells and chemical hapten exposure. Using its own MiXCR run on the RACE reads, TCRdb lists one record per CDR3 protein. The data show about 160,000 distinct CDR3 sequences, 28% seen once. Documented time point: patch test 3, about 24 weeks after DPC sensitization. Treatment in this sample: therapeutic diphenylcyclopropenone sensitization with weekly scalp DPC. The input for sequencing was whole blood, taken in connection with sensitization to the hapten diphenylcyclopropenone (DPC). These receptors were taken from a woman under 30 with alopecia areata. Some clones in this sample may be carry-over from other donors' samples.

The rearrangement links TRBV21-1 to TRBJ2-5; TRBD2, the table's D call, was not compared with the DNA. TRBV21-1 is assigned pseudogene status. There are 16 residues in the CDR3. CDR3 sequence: CASSKDELGFAETQYF. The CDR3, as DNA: TGTGCCAGCAGCAAAGACGAACTAGGGTTCGCAGAGACCCAGTACTTC.

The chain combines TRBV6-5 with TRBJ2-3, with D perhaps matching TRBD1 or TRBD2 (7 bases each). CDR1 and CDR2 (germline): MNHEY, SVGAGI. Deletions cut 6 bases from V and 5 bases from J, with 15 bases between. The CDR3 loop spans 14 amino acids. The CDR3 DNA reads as TGTGCCAGCAGCAGGGGGGGGAATGTAGATACGCAGTATTTT. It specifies CASSRGGNVDTQYF.

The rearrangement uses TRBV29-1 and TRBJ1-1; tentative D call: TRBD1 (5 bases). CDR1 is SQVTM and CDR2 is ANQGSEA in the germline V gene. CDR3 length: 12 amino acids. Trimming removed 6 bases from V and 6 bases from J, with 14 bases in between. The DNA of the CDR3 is TGCAGCGTCCATCAGGGTTTGGCTGAAGCTTTCTTT. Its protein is CSVHQGLAEAFF.

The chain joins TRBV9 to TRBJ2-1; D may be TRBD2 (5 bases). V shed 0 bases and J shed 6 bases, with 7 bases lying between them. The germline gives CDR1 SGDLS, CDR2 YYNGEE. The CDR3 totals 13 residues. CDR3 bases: TGTGCCAGCAGCGTAGCGACTACCAATGAGCAGTTCTTC. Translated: CASSVATTNEQFF.

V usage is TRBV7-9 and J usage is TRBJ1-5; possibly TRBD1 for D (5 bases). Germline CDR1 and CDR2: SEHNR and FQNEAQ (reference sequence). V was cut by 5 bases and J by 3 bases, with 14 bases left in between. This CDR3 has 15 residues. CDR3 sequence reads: CASSSTQGNNQPQHF. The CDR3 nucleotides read TGTGCCAGCAGCAGTACGCAGGGAAACAATCAGCCCCAGCATTTT.

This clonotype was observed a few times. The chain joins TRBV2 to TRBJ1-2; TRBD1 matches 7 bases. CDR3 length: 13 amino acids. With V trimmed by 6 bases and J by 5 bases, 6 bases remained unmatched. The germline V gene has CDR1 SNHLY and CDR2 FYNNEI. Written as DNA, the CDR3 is TGTGCCAGCAGCACGGGACAGCATTATGGCTACACCTTC. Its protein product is CASSTGQHYGYTF.

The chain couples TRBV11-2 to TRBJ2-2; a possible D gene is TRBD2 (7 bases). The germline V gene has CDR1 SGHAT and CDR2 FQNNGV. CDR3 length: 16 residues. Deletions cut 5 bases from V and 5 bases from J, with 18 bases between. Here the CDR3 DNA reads TGTGCCAGCAGCCCCTCCCCGGGGGGCCGGACCGGGGAGCTGTTTTTT. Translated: CASSPSPGGRTGELFF.

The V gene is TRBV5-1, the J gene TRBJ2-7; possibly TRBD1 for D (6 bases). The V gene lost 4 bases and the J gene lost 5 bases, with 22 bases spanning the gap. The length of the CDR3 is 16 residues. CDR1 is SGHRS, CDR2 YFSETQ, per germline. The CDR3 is CASSTSTGYRSHEQYF. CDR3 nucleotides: TGCGCCAGCAGCACATCAACAGGGTATAGGTCCCACGAGCAGTACTTC.

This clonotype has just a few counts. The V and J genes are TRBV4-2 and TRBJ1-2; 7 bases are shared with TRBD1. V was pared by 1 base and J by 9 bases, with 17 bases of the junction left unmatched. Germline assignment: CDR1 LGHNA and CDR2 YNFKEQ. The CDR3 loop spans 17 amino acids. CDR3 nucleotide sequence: TGTGCCAGCAGCCAAGCCCCAGGGACAGTGAATATGAATCGCTACACCTTC. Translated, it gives CASSQAPGTVNMNRYTF.

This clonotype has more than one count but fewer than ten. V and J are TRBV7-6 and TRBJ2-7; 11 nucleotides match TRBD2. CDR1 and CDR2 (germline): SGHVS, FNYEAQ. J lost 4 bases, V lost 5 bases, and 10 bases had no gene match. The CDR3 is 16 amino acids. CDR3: CASSPSTSGSRYEQYF. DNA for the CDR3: TGTGCCAGCAGCCCCTCAACTAGCGGGAGTAGGTACGAGCAGTACTTC.

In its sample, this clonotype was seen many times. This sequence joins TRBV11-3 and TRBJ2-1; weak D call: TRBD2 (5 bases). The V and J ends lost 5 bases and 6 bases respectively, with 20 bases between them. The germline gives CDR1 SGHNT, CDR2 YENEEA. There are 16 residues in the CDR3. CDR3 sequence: CASSVPGPSGSNEQFF. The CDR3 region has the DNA TGTGCCAGCAGCGTCCCCGGGCCCTCGGGGAGCAATGAGCAGTTCTTC.

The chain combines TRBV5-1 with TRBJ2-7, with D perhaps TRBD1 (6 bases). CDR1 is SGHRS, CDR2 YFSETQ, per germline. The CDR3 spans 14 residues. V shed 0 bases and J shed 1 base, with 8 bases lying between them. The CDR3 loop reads CASSLGDTSYEQYF. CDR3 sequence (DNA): TGCGCCAGCAGCTTGGGGGACACTTCCTACGAGCAGTACTTC.

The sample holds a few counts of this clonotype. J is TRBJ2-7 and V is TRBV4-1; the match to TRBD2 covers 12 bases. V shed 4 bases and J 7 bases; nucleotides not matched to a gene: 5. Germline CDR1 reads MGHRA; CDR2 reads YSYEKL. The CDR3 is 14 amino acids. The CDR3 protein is CASSPTSGRHEQYF. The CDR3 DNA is TGCGCCAGCAGCCCGACTAGCGGGAGACATGAGCAGTACTTC.

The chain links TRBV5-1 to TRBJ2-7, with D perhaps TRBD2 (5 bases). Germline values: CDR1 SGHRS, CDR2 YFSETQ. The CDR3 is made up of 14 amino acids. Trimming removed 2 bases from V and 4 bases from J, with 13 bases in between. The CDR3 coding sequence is TGCGCCAGCAGCTTCAGATCAAGCGGATACGAGCAGTACTTC. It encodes CASSFRSSGYEQYF.

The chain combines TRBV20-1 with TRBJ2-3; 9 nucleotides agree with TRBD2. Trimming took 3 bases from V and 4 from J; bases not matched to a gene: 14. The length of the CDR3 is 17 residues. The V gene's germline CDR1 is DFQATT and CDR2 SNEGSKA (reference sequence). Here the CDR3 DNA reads TGCAGTGCTAGGGGGTCCCTTGGCGGGGGGGCCTCAGATACGCAGTATTTT. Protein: CSARGSLGGGASDTQYF.